The 8 T cell receptor beta chains below come from one sample, sequenced in a study of shared clonotypes between healthy human individuals (TCRdb year 2020). Library preparation used the immunoSEQ multiplex PCR assay. TCRdb retrieved this table from immuneACCESS and kept in-frame rearrangements only. Not all clones are present; in checked studies, unresolved V genes account for under half, and no reason is known for the remainder. The sample records hundreds of thousands of clones, around three quarters of which are singletons. 9.5% to 15% of the sample goes to the ten largest clones. What was sequenced was PBMCs. These receptors all come from a woman aged 40-49 years in good health. Some clones in this sample may be carry-over from other donors' samples.

The chain joins TRBV6-5 to TRBJ1-2; 11 positions agree with TRBD1. The CDR3 is made up of 16 amino acids. The germline V gene has CDR1 MNHEY and CDR2 SVGAGI. V was pared by 4 bases and J by 5 bases, with 9 bases of the junction left unmatched. The CDR3 loop reads CASSLDRGLYPYGYTF. The CDR3, as DNA: TGTGCCAGCAGTTTGGACAGGGGGCTTTATCCGTATGGCTACACCTTC.

This clone was recorded many times. V is TRBV5-1 and J is TRBJ1-2; D not resolved. Trimming shortened V by 0 bases and J by 8 bases, and 11 bases separated the two germline ends. Germline V gene lookup returns CDR1 SGHRS and CDR2 YFSETQ. This CDR3 contains 13 residues. DNA of the CDR3: TGCGCCAGCAGCTTGGAGCGGTTCGGGGGCTACACCTTC. It translates to CASSLERFGGYTF.

This clone was detected only once. The rearrangement joins TRBV15 to TRBJ2-7; possibly TRBD1 for D (6 bases). Trimming left V 5 bases short and J 0 bases short, with 8 bases between. This CDR3 spans 13 amino acids. Germline CDR1 and CDR2: LNHNV and YYDKDF (reference sequence). CDR3 DNA: TGTGCCACCAGCCGGACAGTCTCCTACGAGCAGTACTTC. Amino acids: CATSRTVSYEQYF.

The gene calls are TRBV6-6 and TRBJ1-3; no clear D. Germline loops: CDR1 MNHNY, CDR2 SVGAGI (reference sequence). V dropped 0 bases and J dropped 0 bases, with 9 bases sitting between them. CDR3 length: 16 residues. The CDR3: CASSYSSPISGNTIYF. CDR3 nucleotide sequence: TGTGCCAGCAGTTACTCTAGCCCAATCTCTGGAAACACCATATATTTT.

This clone was observed many times. The same CDR3 arises from other DNA sequences in this sample as well. The V gene is TRBV4-1, the J gene TRBJ2-7; TRBD1 agrees at 8 bases. Germline loops: CDR1 MGHRA, CDR2 YSYEKL. Trimming removed 3 bases from V and 7 bases from J; junction bases left unmatched: 5. The CDR3 covers 13 residues. The CDR3, as DNA: TGCGCCAGCAGCCAGGACAGGGCGGGAGAGCAGTACTTC. It specifies CASSQDRAGEQYF.

The chain couples TRBV4-1 to TRBJ2-2, with D possibly TRBD2 on 6 matching bases. The length of the CDR3 is 15 residues. The germline V gene has CDR1 MGHRA and CDR2 YSYEKL. The V gene lost 0 bases and the J gene lost 4 bases, with 9 bases spanning the gap. Written as DNA, the CDR3 is TGCGCCAGCAGCCAAGATCGGACTACCACCGGGGAGCTGTTTTTT. This translates into CASSQDRTTTGELFF.

Turning to this clone: At one end the junction does not follow the germline gene, possibly because of a read error. The CDR3 loop reads CASSSPVDRALGKTVF. The CDR3 DNA is TGTGCCAGCAGCTCCCCCGTTGACAGGGCCCTGGGAAAAACTGTTTTT. The chain combines TRBV7-9 with TRBJ1-4; 7 bases line up with TRBD1. From germline, CDR1 is SEHNR and CDR2 FQNEAQ (reference sequence). There are 16 residues in the CDR3.

In its sample, this clone was seen a few times. The chain uses TRBV4-3 and TRBJ2-4; D might be TRBD1 (6 bases). The germline V gene encodes CDR1 LGHNA and CDR2 YSLEER. The CDR3 spans 14 residues. The ends were cut back, 5 bases at V and 1 base at J, with 9 bases in the middle. The CDR3 reads CASSYRVAKNIQYF. CDR3 DNA sequence: TGCGCCAGCAGCTACAGGGTGGCCAAAAACATTCAGTACTTC.